This TCR beta chain is drawn from a study of T cells of healthy individuals. This clonotype was recorded at least ten times. CDR3 size: 15 residues. The ends were cut back, 6 bases at V and 5 bases at J, with 16 bases in the middle. Germline V gene data show CDR1 as MDHEN and CDR2 as SYDVKM. TCRdb reprocessed the 5' RACE reads via MiXCR and lists one record per CDR3 protein. The sample shows some 100,000 distinct CDR3 sequences, 17% of them seen only once. This sequence joins TRBV28 and TRBJ1-4; tentatively, D is TRBD1 (6 bases). The clonotype comes from a human donor in good health. CDR3 sequence reads: CASSQSGGFNEKLFF. The DNA for the CDR3 is TGTGCCAGCAGCCAGTCGGGGGGCTTCAATGAAAAACTGTTTTTT.